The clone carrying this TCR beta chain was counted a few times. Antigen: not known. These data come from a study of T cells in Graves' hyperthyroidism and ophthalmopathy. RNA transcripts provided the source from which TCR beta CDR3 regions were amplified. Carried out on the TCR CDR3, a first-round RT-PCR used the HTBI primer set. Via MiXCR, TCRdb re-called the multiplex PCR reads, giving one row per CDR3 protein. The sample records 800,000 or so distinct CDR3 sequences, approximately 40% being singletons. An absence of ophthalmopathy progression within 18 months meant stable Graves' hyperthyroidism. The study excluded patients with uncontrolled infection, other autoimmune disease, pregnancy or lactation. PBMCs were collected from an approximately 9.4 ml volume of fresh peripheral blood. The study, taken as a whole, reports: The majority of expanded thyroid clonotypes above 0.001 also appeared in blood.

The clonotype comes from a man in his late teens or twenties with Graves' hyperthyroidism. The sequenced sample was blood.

The CDR3 sequence: CASSQGQTGGGGYGYTF. The CDR3 DNA sequence: TGTGCCAGCAGCCAAGGTCAGACAGGGGGCGGAGGCTATGGCTACACCTTC. J is TRBJ1-2 and V is TRBV5-6; TRBD1 matches at 10 bases. Per germline, CDR1 SGHDT and CDR2 YYEEEE. CDR3 size: 17 residues. J gave up 4 bases and V 4 bases, and 13 bases lay outside the gene matches.